The rows below give T cell receptor beta chains drawn from one sample of a study of T-cell reconstitution after alpha-beta-depleted transplantation in children. TCRdb used MiXCR to reprocess the PCR reads, holding one entry per CDR3 protein. The sample yields about 360,000 distinct CDR3 sequences, 13% seen once. Specimen: PBMCs, collected from the stem cell graft. These receptors were taken from a human donor who donated a stem cell graft to a child with Fanconi anemia. The CDR3 runs from the conserved cysteine through the conserved F or W. Each record gives: V gene, D gene, clone size, J gene, CDR3 protein, CDR3 DNA. A D gene is named only where the DNA matches it firmly. A row's size may be missing; if present it is once, few, many or a size class.

TRBV10-3	NA	many	TRBJ2-1	CAISPASGVVDEQFF	TGTGCCATCAGTCCTGCTTCAGGGGTAGTGGATGAGCAGTTCTTC
TRBV7-2	NA	few	TRBJ1-5	CAVSRGPNQPQHF	TGTGCCGTGAGTAGGGGTCCCAATCAGCCCCAGCATTTT
TRBV12-3/TRBV12-4	NA	many	TRBJ1-1	CASSPAKTGMNTEAFF	TGTGCCAGCAGTCCCGCGAAGACTGGCATGAACACTGAAGCTTTCTTT
TRBV12-3/TRBV12-4	TRBD2	NA	TRBJ2-2	CASSFHSGSTGELFF	TGTGCCAGCAGTTTCCACAGCGGGAGCACCGGGGAGCTGTTTTTT
TRBV12-3/TRBV12-4	TRBD1	many	TRBJ2-1	CASSPQGASPHEQFF	TGTGCCAGCAGTCCACAGGGGGCCTCCCCCCATGAGCAGTTCTTC
TRBV9	NA	few	TRBJ2-1	CASSPPPGHLYNEQFF	TGTGCCAGCAGTCCGCCGCCGGGACATCTCTACAATGAGCAGTTCTTC
TRBV10-3	NA	many	TRBJ2-3	CAISEITDTQYF	TGTGCCATCAGTGAGATAACAGATACGCAGTATTTT
TRBV20-1	NA	few	TRBJ1-2	CSAISGGTLGYTF	TGCAGTGCTATTTCTGGAGGGACGCTTGGCTACACCTTC
TRBV30	NA	NA	TRBJ2-2	CAWNFSEDELFF	TGTGCCTGGAATTTCTCCGAGGATGAGCTGTTTTTT
TRBV10-3	NA	many	TRBJ2-2	CATRGANTGELFF	TGTGCCACGAGGGGAGCGAACACCGGGGAGCTGTTTTTT
TRBV5-1	TRBD2	NA	TRBJ2-1	CASSSGTNGDHGSNEQFF	TGCGCCAGCAGCTCGGGGACTAATGGAGACCACGGCTCCAATGAGCAGTTCTTC
TRBV20-1	TRBD1	NA	TRBJ1-2	CSGQVNYGYTF	TGCAGCGGACAGGTTAACTATGGCTACACCTTC
TRBV3-1	NA	many	TRBJ1-3	CASSQVITGAGPGNTIYF	TGTGCCAGCAGCCAAGTTATCACAGGTGCAGGTCCGGGAAACACCATATATTTT
TRBV7-8	NA	few	TRBJ2-2	CASSFLSGRAGELFF	TGTGCCAGCAGCTTTCTATCTGGAAGGGCCGGGGAGCTGTTTTTT
TRBV28	TRBD1	NA	TRBJ1-1	CASSSPGDRVTFF	TGTGCCAGCAGTTCCCCAGGGGACAGGGTTACTTTCTTT
TRBV5-6	NA	many	TRBJ1-5	CASSLRGSLVQPQHF	TGTGCCAGCAGCTTGAGGGGCAGCTTAGTTCAGCCCCAGCATTTT
TRBV6-1	TRBD1	few	TRBJ2-1	CASSLGQGWEQFF	TGTGCCAGCAGCCTCGGACAGGGATGGGAGCAGTTCTTC
TRBV5-6	NA	NA	TRBJ2-3	CARGPRAARERRTQYF	TGTGCCAGGGGCCCTAGGGCCGCCCGAGAAAGACGAACGCAGTATTTT
TRBV7-9	TRBD1	many	TRBJ1-1	CASSSSRDREEAFF	TGTGCCAGCAGCTCCTCCAGGGACAGGGAGGAAGCTTTCTTT
TRBV7-9	NA	NA	TRBJ2-7	CASSLEGGPVHSYEQYF	TGTGCCAGCAGCTTAGAGGGGGGCCCCGTGCACTCCTACGAGCAGTACTTC
TRBV5-1	NA	many	TRBJ1-1	CASSLYRGNTEAFF	TGCGCCAGCAGCTTGTATCGGGGAAACACTGAAGCTTTCTTT
TRBV2	NA	few	TRBJ2-6	CASNPGRASGANVLTF	TGTGCCAGCAACCCGGGCCGGGCCTCTGGGGCCAACGTCCTGACTTTC
TRBV6-5	NA	few	TRBJ1-6	CASRRDFGSPLHF	TGTGCCAGCAGGAGGGATTTTGGTTCACCCCTCCACTTT
TRBV27	TRBD2	NA	TRBJ2-3	CASSQTSGGLTDTQYF	TGTGCCAGCAGTCAGACTAGCGGGGGACTAACAGATACGCAGTATTTT